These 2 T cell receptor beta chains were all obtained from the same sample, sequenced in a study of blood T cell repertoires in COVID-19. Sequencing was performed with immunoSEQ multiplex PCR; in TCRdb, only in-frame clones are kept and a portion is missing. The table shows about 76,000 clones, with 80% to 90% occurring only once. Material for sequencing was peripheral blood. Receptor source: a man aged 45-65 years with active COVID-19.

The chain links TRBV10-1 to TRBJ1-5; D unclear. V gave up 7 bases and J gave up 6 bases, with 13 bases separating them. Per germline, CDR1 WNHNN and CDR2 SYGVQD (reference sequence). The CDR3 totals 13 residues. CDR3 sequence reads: CASKRRRRQPQHF. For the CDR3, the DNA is TGCGCCAGCAAGAGGCGAAGGCGTCAGCCCCAGCATTTT.

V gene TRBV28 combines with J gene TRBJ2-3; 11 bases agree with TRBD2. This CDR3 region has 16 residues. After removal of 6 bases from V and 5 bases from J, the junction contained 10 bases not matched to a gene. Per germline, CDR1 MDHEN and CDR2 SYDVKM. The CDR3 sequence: CASSQSSGGFRDTQYF. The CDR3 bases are TGTGCCAGCAGCCAATCTAGCGGGGGGTTTAGAGATACGCAGTATTTT.